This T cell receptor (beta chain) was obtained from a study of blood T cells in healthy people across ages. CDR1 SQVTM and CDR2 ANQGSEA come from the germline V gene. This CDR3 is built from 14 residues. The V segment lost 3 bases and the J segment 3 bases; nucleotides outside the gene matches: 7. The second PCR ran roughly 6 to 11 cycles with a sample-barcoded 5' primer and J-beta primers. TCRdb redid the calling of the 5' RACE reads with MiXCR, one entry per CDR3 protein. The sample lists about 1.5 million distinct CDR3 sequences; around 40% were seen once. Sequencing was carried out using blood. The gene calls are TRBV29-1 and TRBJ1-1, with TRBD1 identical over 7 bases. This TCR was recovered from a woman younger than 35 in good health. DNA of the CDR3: TGCAGCGTTGAGGGGGGGGACAGATACACTGAAGCTTTCTTT. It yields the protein CSVEGGDRYTEAFF.